What follows are 30 T cell receptor beta chains derived from one specimen sequenced in a study of regulatory T cells in long-lasting Graves disease. Time point indicated: newly diagnosed GD, antithyroid drugs for less than 3 months. The TCR library was made from RNA extracted from PBMCs. Arm-PCR of CDR3 regions with iRepertoire HTBI primers generated TCR beta libraries. Via MiXCR, TCRdb re-called the multiplex PCR reads, giving one row per CDR3 protein. The table records 200,000 to 250,000 distinct CDR3 sequences, around 20% of them present only once. Specimen: peripheral blood mononuclear cells (PBMCs), collected at new diagnosis, from a patient treated with antithyroid drugs. The origin of the receptors is a female donor with Graves disease.

This clonotype has ten or more counts. The J gene is TRBJ2-7, the V gene TRBV12-3 or TRBV12-4; 9 nucleotides line up with TRBD1. V trimming: 10 bases; J trimming: 4 bases; junction bases outside the gene matches: 8. This CDR3 contains 13 residues. CDR3 in amino acids: CATCRQGVYEQYF. In nucleotides, the CDR3 is TGTGCCACCTGCCGACAGGGGGTTTACGAGCAGTACTTC.

This clonotype came up many times. The chain links TRBV18 to TRBJ2-3; 9 positions agree with TRBD1. The V segment lost 4 bases and the J segment 3 bases; nucleotides outside the gene matches: 2. CDR3 length: 14 residues. Germline CDR1 KGHSH, CDR2 LQKENI. CDR3 in DNA: TGTGCCAGCTCACATGGGACAGGGACAGATACGCAGTATTTT. This gives the protein CASSHGTGTDTQYF.

This clonotype was observed a handful of times. This chain joins TRBV29-1 and TRBJ1-1; TRBD1 might be the D (6 bases). The germline gives CDR1 SQVTM, CDR2 ANQGSEA. The CDR3 sequence is 17 residues long. The V end lost 6 bases, the J end lost 3 bases, and 26 bases lay between the germline ends. The CDR3 DNA follows: TGCAGCGTACCCCCGGGGGGGGGCGCCGGCGGGGACACTGAAGCTTTCTTT. Translation gives CSVPPGGGAGGDTEAFF.

This clonotype was detected many times. The chain employs TRBV6-1 and TRBJ1-1, with TRBD1 matching 11 bases. V trimming: 6 bases; J trimming: 6 bases; junction bases outside the gene matches: 3. Germline values: CDR1 MNHNS, CDR2 SASEGT. The CDR3 runs to 13 residues. Here the CDR3 reads CASSWDRGSEAFF. The DNA of the CDR3 is TGTGCCAGCAGCTGGGACAGGGGGTCTGAAGCTTTCTTT.

V is TRBV20-1 and J is TRBJ1-4; weak D call: TRBD1 (5 bases). The CDR3 runs to 19 residues. Trimming stripped 0 bases from V and 4 bases from J, with 24 bases between. Germline CDR1 DFQATT, CDR2 SNEGSKA (reference sequence). The CDR3 loop is CSARDFSRRQRGDNEKLFF. CDR3 DNA sequence: TGCAGTGCTAGAGATTTCAGTAGGAGGCAAAGGGGAGATAATGAAAAACTGTTTTTT.

Ten or more counts support this clonotype. The chain couples TRBV5-1 to TRBJ1-1, with a tentative D call TRBD1 (5 bases). V was trimmed by 4 bases and J by 6 bases, leaving 16 bases between them. The CDR3 covers 14 residues. The germline V gene encodes CDR1 SGHRS and CDR2 YFSETQ. CDR3 nucleotides: TGCGCCAGCAGCGACGGGACGGGCTGGCCTGAAGCTTTCTTT. Its translation is CASSDGTGWPEAFF.

The V and J genes are TRBV20-1 and TRBJ2-1, with 14 bases that match TRBD2. There are 13 residues in the CDR3. Germline trimming cut 5 bases from V and 7 bases from J; bases unmatched to any gene: 1. From germline, CDR1 is DFQATT and CDR2 SNEGSKA (reference sequence). The CDR3 region has the DNA TGCAGTGCTGGGACTAGCGGGAGTAATGAGCAGTTCTTC. Residues: CSAGTSGSNEQFF.

This clonotype was counted at least ten times. The chain combines TRBV6-1 with TRBJ2-7, with unresolved D. The germline gives CDR1 MNHNS, CDR2 SASEGT. The ends were cut back, 5 bases at V and 8 bases at J, with 13 bases in the middle. CDR3 length equals 12 residues. CDR3 sequence reads: CASSRDTHKQYF. CDR3 DNA sequence: TGTGCCAGCAGTCGTGACACGCACAAGCAGTACTTC.

This clonotype was seen repeatedly, ten times or more. The gene calls are TRBV5-5 and TRBJ2-7, with D possibly being TRBD1 or TRBD2 (7 bases each). V lost 0 bases, J lost 1 base, and 17 bases lay in between. This CDR3 contains 17 residues. Germline CDR1 and CDR2: SGHKS and YYEKEE (reference sequence). CDR3 nucleotide sequence: TGTGCCAGCAGCTTGGCCGGGGGGACAGTCACTTCCTACGAGCAGTACTTC. Protein sequence: CASSLAGGTVTSYEQYF.

In its sample, this clonotype was seen a few times. The V gene is TRBV19, the J gene TRBJ1-3; 7 bases map to TRBD1. Germline CDR1 and CDR2: LNHDA and SQIVND (reference sequence). The length of the CDR3 is 15 residues. The trim removed 6 bases at V and 0 bases at J, leaving 5 bases unmatched. CDR3 region: CASSATGVSGNTIYF. The CDR3 nucleotides are TGTGCCAGTAGCGCCACAGGGGTCTCTGGAAACACCATATATTTT.

This clonotype occurred a few times. This rearrangement joins TRBV7-2 to TRBJ2-1; 10 positions match TRBD1. This CDR3 is built from 15 residues. The ends lost 3 bases at V and 8 bases at J; junction bases unmatched: 7. Germline lookup yields CDR1 SGHTA and CDR2 FQGNSA. In DNA form, the CDR3 reads TGTGCCAGCAGCTTCGCCCCGGGACAGGGGTATGAGCAGTTCTTC. It encodes CASSFAPGQGYEQFF.

This clonotype showed up just a few times. The chain joins TRBV20-1 to TRBJ2-5; D remains ambiguous. CDR1 is DFQATT, CDR2 SNEGSKA, per germline (reference sequence). The CDR3 runs 12 residues. V was pared by 2 bases and J by 1 base, with 5 bases between. The CDR3 nucleotides are TGCAGTGCTAGAACCCCCCAAGAGACCCAGTACTTC. It encodes CSARTPQETQYF.

This clonotype was picked up many times. The chain carries TRBV6-1 and TRBJ1-2, with a weak D call TRBD1 (5 bases). The CDR3 has 12 amino acids. From germline, CDR1 is MNHNS and CDR2 SASEGT. The germline V and J ends were trimmed by 7 bases and 10 bases, with 16 bases remaining between them. The CDR3 bases are TGTGCCAGCACCCCGGAGAGGGGCGTCTACACCTTC. This codes for CASTPERGVYTF.

This clonotype was observed at least ten times. J is TRBJ1-2 and V is TRBV20-1, with 11 bases that match TRBD1. V gave up 3 bases and J gave up 4 bases; unmatched junction bases: 7. The CDR3 spans 15 residues. Germline CDR1 is DFQATT and CDR2 is SNEGSKA (reference sequence). The CDR3 sequence: CSASLGQGATYGYTF. CDR3 nucleotides: TGCAGTGCTAGCCTCGGACAGGGGGCTACCTATGGCTACACCTTC.

At least ten counts were recorded for this clonotype. V gene TRBV7-2 combines with J gene TRBJ2-5; D possibly matches TRBD1 or TRBD2 (5 bases each). Germline V gene sequence: CDR1 SGHTA, CDR2 FQGNSA. This CDR3 region has 15 residues. Trimming removed 2 bases at V and 4 bases at J, with 14 bases between. The CDR3 sequence is CASSLSAGGGETQYF. In DNA form, the CDR3 reads TGTGCCAGCAGCTTATCCGCGGGTGGGGGAGAGACCCAGTACTTC.

In this sample, this clonotype turned up a few times. V gene TRBV4-3 combines with J gene TRBJ1-3; D is unresolved. Germline V lookup: CDR1 LGHNA, CDR2 YSLEER. This CDR3 has 13 residues. V lost 0 bases and J lost 6, with 6 bases in between. Here the CDR3 DNA reads TGCGCCAGCAGCCAAGATCCCCAAAACACCATATATTTT. Residues: CASSQDPQNTIYF.

There are many counts of this clonotype. This rearrangement joins TRBV18 to TRBJ2-5; D not resolved. V was cut by 0 bases and J by 2 bases, with 4 bases left in between. The CDR3 totals 13 residues. CDR1 KGHSH and CDR2 LQKENI come from the germline V gene. CDR3 sequence reads: CASSPPEQETQYF. In nucleotides, the CDR3 is TGTGCCAGCTCACCACCTGAACAAGAGACCCAGTACTTC.

This clonotype was observed a handful of times. The J gene is TRBJ2-2, the V gene TRBV7-9, with 12 bases aligning to TRBD2. Unmatched junction bases numbered 5, after V lost 5 bases and J lost 4 bases. The CDR3 loop spans 16 amino acids. Germline CDR1 reads SEHNR; CDR2 reads FQNEAQ (reference sequence). The CDR3 reads CASSRLAGATTGELFF. CDR3 DNA sequence: TGTGCCAGCAGCAGACTAGCGGGAGCTACCACCGGGGAGCTGTTTTTT.

Ten or more counts support this clonotype. This chain joins TRBV20-1 and TRBJ1-2, with D hard to call. Germline CDR1 DFQATT, CDR2 SNEGSKA (reference sequence). Trimming took off 3 bases at V and 3 bases at J, with 20 bases between the two ends. This CDR3 contains 16 residues. This chain's CDR3 is CSASGGLGSRDYGYTF. CDR3 DNA: TGCAGTGCTAGTGGTGGGCTAGGAAGTAGAGACTATGGCTACACCTTC.

V and J are TRBV9 and TRBJ1-3; weak D call: TRBD1 (6 bases). The CDR3 has 15 residues. V lost 3 bases, J lost 1 base, and 11 bases lay in between. The germline V gene encodes CDR1 SGDLS and CDR2 YYNGEE. The chain's CDR3 is CASSELQGSGNTIYF. The CDR3 region has the DNA TGTGCCAGCAGCGAACTACAGGGATCTGGAAACACCATATATTTT.

This clonotype was seen ten or more times. CDR3 sequence reads: CSASMGGRQPQHF. The DNA of the CDR3 is TGCAGTGCTAGTATGGGGGGTAGGCAGCCCCAGCATTTT. The chain employs TRBV20-1 and TRBJ1-5; possible D gene TRBD1, 5 bases. V lost 3 bases and J 7 bases, leaving 13 bases between the germline ends. From germline, CDR1 is DFQATT and CDR2 SNEGSKA (reference sequence). This CDR3 region has 13 residues.

This clonotype was seen more than once but under ten times. The V gene is TRBV19, the J gene TRBJ1-3, with D maybe TRBD1 (5 bases). V shed 6 bases and J shed 2 bases, with 14 bases lying between them. Per the germline V gene, CDR1 is LNHDA and CDR2 is SQIVND (reference sequence). There are 15 residues in the CDR3. CDR3 DNA sequence: TGTGCCAGTAGCACCTTGGGGACCACTGGAAACACCATATATTTT. Translation: CASSTLGTTGNTIYF.

This clonotype has at least ten counts. The chain links TRBV24-1 to TRBJ2-5; no reliable D call. CDR1 is KGHDR and CDR2 is SFDVKD in the germline V gene. The CDR3 is 12 residues long. V was trimmed by 0 bases and J by 4 bases, leaving 2 bases between them. In nucleotides, the CDR3 is TGTGCCACCAGTGATTTGGGAGAGACCCAGTACTTC. Its protein product is CATSDLGETQYF.

This clonotype appeared a few times. Compared with germline, one end of the junction differs, possibly owing to a read error. The chain carries TRBV2 and TRBJ1-1; a possible D gene is TRBD1 (5 bases). Germline V gene data show CDR1 as SNHLY and CDR2 as FYNNEI. The CDR3 covers 14 residues. CDR3 DNA: TGTGCCAGCGGTGAACAGGTCATGAACACTGAAGCTTTCTTT. This translates into CASGEQVMNTEAFF.

This clonotype was counted ten times or more. The chain is built from TRBV4-3 and TRBJ2-2, with D perhaps TRBD2 (5 bases). The CDR3 covers 15 residues. Trimming removed 4 bases at V and 5 bases at J, with 14 bases between. Germline V gene sequence: CDR1 LGHNA, CDR2 YSLEER. The CDR3 coding sequence is TGCGCCAGCAGCCTTCGGACGGACTCAACCGGGGAGCTGTTTTTT. Protein sequence: CASSLRTDSTGELFF.

As concerns this clonotype: Germline is not matched at one junction end, which may reflect a read error. The J gene is TRBJ2-3, the V gene TRBV6-1; D is perhaps TRBD2 (5 bases). CDR1 is MNHNS, CDR2 SASEGT, per germline. This CDR3 is 13 amino acids long. In nucleotides, the CDR3 is TGTGCCAGCAGTGTCAGCCTCGGGGAGACCCTGTACTTC. It translates to CASSVSLGETLYF.

The rearrangement links TRBV18 to TRBJ2-5; 10 nucleotides line up with TRBD2. The CDR3 spans 14 residues. J lost 5 bases, V lost 8 bases, and 8 bases had no gene match. Germline V gene data show CDR1 as KGHSH and CDR2 as LQKENI. CDR3 bases: TGTGCCAGCGCAATCCAGCGGGAGGGGGAGACCCAGTACTTC. Protein product: CASAIQREGETQYF.

This rearrangement joins TRBV2 to TRBJ2-5; D may be TRBD2 (6 bases). CDR1 is SNHLY, CDR2 FYNNEI, per germline. Trimming cost V 9 bases and J 4 bases, with 18 bases left between them. CDR3 length: 14 residues. Written as DNA, the CDR3 is TGTGCCAGTTTTTTCCGGGGGTTAACAGAGACCCAGTACTTC. Translating it yields CASFFRGLTETQYF. The complete variable domain, with remaining parts taken from reference TRBV2 and TRBJ2-5, reads EPEVTQTPSHQVTQMGQEVILRCVPISNHLYFYWYRQILGQKVEFLVSFYNNEISEKSEIFDDQFSVERPDGSNFTLKIRSTKLEDSAMYFCASFFRGLTETQYFGPGTRLLVL.

The chain combines TRBV2 with TRBJ2-5; D might be TRBD2 (5 bases). The ends were cut back, 0 bases at V and 5 bases at J, with 10 bases in the middle. The CDR3 loop spans 14 amino acids. Looked up from germline, CDR1 is SNHLY and CDR2 is FYNNEI. The CDR3 coding sequence is TGTGCCAGCAGTGAAGCAGGGCGCGGGGAGACCCAGTACTTC. It encodes CASSEAGRGETQYF.

This clonotype occurred many times. V usage is TRBV2 and J usage is TRBJ1-5, with D uncertain. The CDR3 is 14 residues long. The V gene's germline CDR1 is SNHLY and CDR2 FYNNEI. V lost 2 bases to trimming and J lost 4 bases, with 9 bases between them. This CDR3 reads CASSERVGNQPQHF. As DNA, the CDR3 is TGTGCCAGCAGTGAACGGGTGGGGAATCAGCCCCAGCATTTT.